This paragraph reports one T cell receptor beta chain. Trimming took 4 bases from V and 1 from J; bases not matched to a gene: 4. The CDR3 is 14 residues long. The germline gives CDR1 SQVTM, CDR2 ANQGSEA. The sample comes from a study of control samples from healthy donors and cancer patients. The data were produced by immunoSEQ multiplex PCR, yet TCRdb's version contains in-frame clones alone and is incomplete. Seen here are approximately 130,000 clones, around 86% observed once, and the top ten hold around 8.7%. This chain joins TRBV29-1 and TRBJ1-1; 9 bases are shared with TRBD1. The sample comprised blood. This TCR was sampled from a man aged 40-50 years in good health. As DNA, the CDR3 is TGCAGCGTTGTCCGGGACAGGGCGAACACTGAAGCTTTCTTT. Translating it yields CSVVRDRANTEAFF.